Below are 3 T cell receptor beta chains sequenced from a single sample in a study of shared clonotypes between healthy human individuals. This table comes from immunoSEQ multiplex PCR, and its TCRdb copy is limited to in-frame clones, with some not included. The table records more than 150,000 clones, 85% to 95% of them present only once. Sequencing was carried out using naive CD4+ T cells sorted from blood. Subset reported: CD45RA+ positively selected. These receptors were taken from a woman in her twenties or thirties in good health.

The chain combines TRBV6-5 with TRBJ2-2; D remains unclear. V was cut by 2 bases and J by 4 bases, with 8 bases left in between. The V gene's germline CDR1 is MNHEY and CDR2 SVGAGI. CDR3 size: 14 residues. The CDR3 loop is CASSYGLVTGELFF. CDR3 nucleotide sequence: TGTGCCAGCAGTTACGGGCTAGTCACCGGGGAGCTGTTTTTT.

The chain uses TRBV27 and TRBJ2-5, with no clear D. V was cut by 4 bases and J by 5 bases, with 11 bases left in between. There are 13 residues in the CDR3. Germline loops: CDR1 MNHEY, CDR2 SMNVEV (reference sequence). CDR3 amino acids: CASSSRRSETQYF. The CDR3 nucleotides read TGTGCCAGCAGTTCCCGAAGGTCGGAGACCCAGTACTTC.

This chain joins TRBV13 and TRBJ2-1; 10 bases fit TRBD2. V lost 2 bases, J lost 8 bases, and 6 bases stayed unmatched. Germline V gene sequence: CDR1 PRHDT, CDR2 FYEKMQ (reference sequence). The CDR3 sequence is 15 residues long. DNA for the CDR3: TGTGCCAGCAGCTTAAAACTAGCGGGACCGGATGAGCAGTTCTTC. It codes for CASSLKLAGPDEQFF.